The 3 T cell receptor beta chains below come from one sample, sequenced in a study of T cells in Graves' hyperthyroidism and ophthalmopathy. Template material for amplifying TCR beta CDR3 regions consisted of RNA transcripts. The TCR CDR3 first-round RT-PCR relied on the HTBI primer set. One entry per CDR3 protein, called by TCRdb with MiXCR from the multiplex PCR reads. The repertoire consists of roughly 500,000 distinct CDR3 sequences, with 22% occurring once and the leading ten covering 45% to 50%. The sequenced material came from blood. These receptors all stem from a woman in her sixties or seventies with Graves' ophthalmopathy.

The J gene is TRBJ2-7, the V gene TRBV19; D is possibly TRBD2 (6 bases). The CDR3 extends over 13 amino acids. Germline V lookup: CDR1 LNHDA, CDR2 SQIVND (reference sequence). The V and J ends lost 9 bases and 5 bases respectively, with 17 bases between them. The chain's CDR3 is CASLTGVLDEQYF. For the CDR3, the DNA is TGTGCCAGCCTTACGGGAGTCCTGGACGAGCAGTACTTC.

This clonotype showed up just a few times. This chain's CDR3 is CASTSGNQETQYF. The CDR3 DNA sequence: TGTGCCAGCACCTCGGGGAACCAAGAGACCCAGTACTTC. The genes are TRBV9 and TRBJ2-5, with D possibly matching TRBD2 (5 bases). Per germline, CDR1 SGDLS and CDR2 YYNGEE. The CDR3 sequence is 13 residues long. The V gene lost 6 bases and the J gene lost 0 bases, with 9 bases spanning the gap. The whole variable domain, filled in from reference TRBV9 and TRBJ2-5, reads DSGVTQTPKHLITATGQRVTLRCSPRSGDLSVYWYQQSLDQGLQFLIQYYNGEERAKGNILERFSAQQFPDLHSELNLSSLELGDSALYFCASTSGNQETQYFGPGTRLLVL.

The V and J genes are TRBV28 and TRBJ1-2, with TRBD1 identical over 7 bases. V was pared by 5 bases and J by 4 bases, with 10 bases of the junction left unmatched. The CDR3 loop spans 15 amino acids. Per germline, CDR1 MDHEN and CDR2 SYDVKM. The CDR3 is CASSPPGGDSYGYTF. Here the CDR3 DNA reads TGTGCCAGCAGTCCCCCGGGCGGGGACAGCTATGGCTACACCTTC.